This TCR beta chain originates from a study of CD4 and CD8 cells across lung adenocarcinoma regions. This clonotype was seen a handful of times. CDR1 is LGHNA, CDR2 YNFKEQ, per germline. The CDR3 totals 14 residues. The V end lost 3 bases, the J end lost 2 bases, and 10 bases lay between the germline ends. Localized lung adenocarcinoma, a non-small cell lung cancer, affected the donors. TCRdb re-analysed the PCR reads in MiXCR, keeping a single row per CDR3 protein. The table lists roughly 20,000 distinct CDR3 sequences, around half of them singletons. The receptor was derived from a female donor with lung adenocarcinoma. The CD4 and CD8 labels of this study may be unreliable. Sequencing was done on a sample of CD8+ T cells from the center of a lung tumor. The chain uses TRBV4-2 and TRBJ2-5; D ambiguous. CDR3 in DNA: TGTGCCAGCAGCCAGTCCTTAGGGCAAGAGACCCAGTACTTC. It is translated as CASSQSLGQETQYF.